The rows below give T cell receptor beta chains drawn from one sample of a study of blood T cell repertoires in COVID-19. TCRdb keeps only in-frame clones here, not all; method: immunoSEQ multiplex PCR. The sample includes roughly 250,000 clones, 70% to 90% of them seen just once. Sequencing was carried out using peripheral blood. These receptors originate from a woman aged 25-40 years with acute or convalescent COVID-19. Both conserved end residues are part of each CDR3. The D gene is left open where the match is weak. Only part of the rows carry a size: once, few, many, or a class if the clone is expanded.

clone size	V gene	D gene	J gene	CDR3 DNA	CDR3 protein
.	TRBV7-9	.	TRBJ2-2	TGTGCCAGCAGCTTCGGGGCCGGGGAGCTGTTTTTT	CASSFGAGELFF
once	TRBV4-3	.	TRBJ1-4	TGCGCCAGCAGCCAGCGGACAGATATTAATGAAAAACTGTTTTTT	CASSQRTDINEKLFF
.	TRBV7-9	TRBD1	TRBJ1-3	TGTGCCAGCAGCTCCCTCCCGGGACAGGCGGGAAACACCATATATTTT	CASSSLPGQAGNTIYF
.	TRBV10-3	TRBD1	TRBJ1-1	TGTGCCATCAGCAATCGGGACAGGGTGGGAACTGAAGCTTTCTTT	CAISNRDRVGTEAFF
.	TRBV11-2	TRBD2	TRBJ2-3	TGTGCCAGCAGCTTTAGGCCCCGGCTAGCGGGAGTTACAGATACGCAGTATTTT	CASSFRPRLAGVTDTQYF
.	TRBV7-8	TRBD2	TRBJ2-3	TGTGCCAGCATCGGGACTAGCGGGATTGTCGATACGCAGTATTTT	CASIGTSGIVDTQYF
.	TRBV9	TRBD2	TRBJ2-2	TGTGCCAGCAGCCATACCTTGGGGCCTAGCGGGAGTGTCGGGGAGCTGTTTTTT	CASSHTLGPSGSVGELFF
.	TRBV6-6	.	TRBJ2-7	TGTGCCAGCAGCCAGTCCAGTTACGAGCAGTACTTC	CASSQSSYEQYF
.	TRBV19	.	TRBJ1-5	TGTGCCAGTAGCATCGACTCGGGATCTCAGCCCCAGCATTTT	CASSIDSGSQPQHF
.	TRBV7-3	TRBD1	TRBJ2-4	TGTGCCAGCAGCTTAACGTCGGACAGGGATGACATTCAGTACTTC	CASSLTSDRDDIQYF
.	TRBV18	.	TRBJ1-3	TGTGCCAGCTCACCAGGTCCGGGAGACACCATATATTTT	CASSPGPGDTIYF
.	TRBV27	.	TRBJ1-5	TGTGCCAGCAGTTTAGCCCAGAAAAATCAGCCCCAGCATTTT	CASSLAQKNQPQHF
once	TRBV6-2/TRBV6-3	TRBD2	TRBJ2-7	TGTGCCAGCAGTTACCTAGCGGGGACGTACTACGAGCAGTACTTC	CASSYLAGTYYEQYF
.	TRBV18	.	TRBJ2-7	TGTGCCAGCTCAGGGGCAGGGCCCTCTGGGGAGCAGTACTTC	CASSGAGPSGEQYF